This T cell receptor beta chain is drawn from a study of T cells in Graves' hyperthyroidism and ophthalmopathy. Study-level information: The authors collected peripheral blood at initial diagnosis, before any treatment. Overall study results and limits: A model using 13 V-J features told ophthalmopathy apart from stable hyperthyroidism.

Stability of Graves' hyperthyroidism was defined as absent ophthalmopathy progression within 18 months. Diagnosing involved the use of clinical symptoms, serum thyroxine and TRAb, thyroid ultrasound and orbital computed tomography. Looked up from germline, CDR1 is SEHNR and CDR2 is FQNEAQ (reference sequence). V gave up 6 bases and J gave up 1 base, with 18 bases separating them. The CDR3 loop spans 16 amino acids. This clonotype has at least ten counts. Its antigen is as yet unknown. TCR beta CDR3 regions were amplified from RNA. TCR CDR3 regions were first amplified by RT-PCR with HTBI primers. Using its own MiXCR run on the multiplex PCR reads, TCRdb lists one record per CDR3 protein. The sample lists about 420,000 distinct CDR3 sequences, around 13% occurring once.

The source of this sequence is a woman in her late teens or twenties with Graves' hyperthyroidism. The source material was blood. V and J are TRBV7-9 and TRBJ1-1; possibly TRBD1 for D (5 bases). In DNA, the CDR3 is TGTGCCAGCAGGGGGGTGGGAGAGACTTGGAACACTGAAGCTTTCTTT. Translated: CASRGVGETWNTEAFF.